This TCR beta chain was retrieved from a study of blood T cell repertoires in COVID-19. Study-level background: In each case, the material was cDNA or gDNA derived from T cells, B-cell-depleted T cells, or PBMCs.

This CDR3 region has 15 residues. The V gene's germline CDR1 is LNHNV and CDR2 YYDKDF (reference sequence). Trimming took 0 bases from V and 6 from J; bases not matched to a gene: 7. Participants were placed into cohorts based on the clinical history they reported. Authors' methods: Estimates of nucleated cell counts were drawn from the amplification of reference gene primers. Here immunoSEQ multiplex PCR was the method, and the copy in TCRdb shows in-frame clones only, minus some. The D gene and trimming were derived from the DNA, and the V and J assignments and clone size from that table. In the table there are 320,000 or so clones, 85% of which are singletons.

Input material: PBMCs or T cells enriched from blood (not recorded which). The clonotype comes from a woman in her thirties who had been exposed to COVID-19. The rearrangement links TRBV15 to TRBJ2-7, with 8 bases identical to TRBD1. CDR3 DNA sequence: TGTGCCACCAGCAGAGATCCAAGGACAGGGATCGAGCAGTACTTC. The encoded protein is CATSRDPRTGIEQYF.